The following is a T cell receptor beta chain sequence with its context. What it binds is unknown. The CDR3 is 19 amino acids. The germline CDR1 and CDR2 sequences are SGHDN and FVKESK. V lost 0 bases and J lost 5; bases outside the gene matches: 14. The data belong to a study of radiotherapy plus CTLA-4 blockade in lung cancer. Study-wide background: Of the patients, about 19% showed objective responses and 31% attained disease control.

Study-level results: Together with interferon-beta, which increased in serum after radiation, early dynamic changes in blood T cell clones were reportedly the best predictors of response. In blood, tumor-derived TCR clones expanded after radiotherapy plus ipilimumab.

Here immunoSEQ multiplex PCR was the method, and the copy in TCRdb shows in-frame clones only, minus some. The sample includes about 62,000 clones, approximately 79% seen only once; the top ten take approximately 2.8%. The sequences come from peripheral blood, collected from a patient treated with radiotherapy plus ipilimumab. The receptor comes from a human donor with non-small cell lung cancer who had a complete response to radiotherapy plus ipilimumab. The chain recombines TRBV14 with TRBJ2-5; 11 bases agree with TRBD2. The CDR3 DNA is TGTGCCAGCAGCCAAGATTTCGGAATTAGCGGGAGGGCCAGGGAGACCCAGTACTTC. It codes for CASSQDFGISGRARETQYF.